A single sample gave rise to the 24 T cell receptor beta chains below, sequenced in a study of cytomegalovirus exposure and HLA in healthy donors. This PCR relied on a set of 60 Vbeta primers and 13 Jbeta primers. Assay used: immunoSEQ multiplex PCR; TCRdb lists only in-frame clones, some missing. The data contain some 150,000 clones, around 80% of them singletons. Sequencing was done on a sample of PBMCs. These receptors were taken from a man aged 40-55 years in good health and CMV-seronegative.

The chain recombines TRBV19 with TRBJ1-1; D call uncertain. The CDR3 sequence is 13 residues long. Germline-derived CDR1 and CDR2 are LNHDA and SQIVND (reference sequence). V lost 6 bases, J lost 3 bases, and 11 bases lay in between. The CDR3 loop reads CASSSGFYTEAFF. The CDR3 nucleotides read TGTGCCAGTAGCTCAGGCTTCTACACTGAAGCTTTCTTT.

This chain connects TRBV6-6 to TRBJ2-7, with 9 positions matching TRBD1. This CDR3 contains 13 residues. Per germline, CDR1 MNHNY and CDR2 SVGAGI (reference sequence). V lost 6 bases and J lost 6; bases outside the gene matches: 6. The CDR3 DNA follows: TGTGCCAGCAGCCAGACGACAGGGGGCGAGCAGTACTTC. Amino acids: CASSQTTGGEQYF.

In this sample, this clone turned up a few times. The rearrangement uses TRBV6-1 and TRBJ2-3; D unresolved. The CDR3 consists of 14 residues. Per the germline V gene, CDR1 is MNHNS and CDR2 is SASEGT. Trimming removed 6 bases from V and 0 bases from J, with 10 bases in between. CDR3 bases: TGTGCCAGCAGCCCCTCCTATAGCACAGATACGCAGTATTTT. Amino acid sequence: CASSPSYSTDTQYF.

This sequence joins TRBV28 and TRBJ1-5; D not certain. Between the trimmed V and J ends, which lost 3 bases and 7 bases, there was a span of 10 bases. In germline, CDR1 is MDHEN, CDR2 SYDVKM. The length of the CDR3 is 13 residues. The CDR3 DNA sequence: TGTGCCAGCAGTTTCCGGGTACCCCAGCCCCAGCATTTT. Translation: CASSFRVPQPQHF.

The J gene is TRBJ2-7, the V gene TRBV23-1, with D possibly TRBD1 on 5 matching bases. TRBV23-1 is an ORF for which the function is uncertain. This CDR3 has 12 residues. Trimming stripped 4 bases from V and 3 bases from J, with 7 bases between. CDR3 residues: CASSPDSYEQYF. For the CDR3, the DNA is TGCGCCAGCAGTCCCGACAGCTACGAGCAGTACTTC.

The chain recombines TRBV28 with TRBJ1-1; D not resolved. V was clipped by 8 bases and J by 4 bases, with 14 bases between them. The V gene's germline CDR1 is MDHEN and CDR2 SYDVKM. The CDR3 spans 13 residues. The CDR3: CASCTGVSTEAFF. CDR3 sequence (DNA): TGTGCCAGCTGTACCGGGGTTAGCACTGAAGCTTTCTTT.

In its sample, this clone was seen once. This chain uses TRBV19 with TRBJ2-1; 8 bases align to TRBD2. This CDR3 is built from 14 residues. Looked up from germline, CDR1 is LNHDA and CDR2 is SQIVND (reference sequence). V lost 7 bases, J lost 7 bases, and 9 bases stayed unmatched. DNA for the CDR3: TGTGCCAGTAACCAAGCGGGAGTGGGGAATGAGCAGTTCTTC. Amino acids: CASNQAGVGNEQFF. The full variable domain, its missing parts supplied by reference TRBV19 and TRBJ2-1, is DGGITQSPKYLFRKEGQNVTLSCEQNLNHDAMYWYRQDPGQGLRLIYYSQIVNDFQKGDIAEGYSVSREKKESFPLTVTSAQKNPTAFYLCASNQAGVGNEQFFGPGTRLTVL.

This clone has a handful of counts. The CDR3: CAISESWTSGSYEQYF. CDR3 nucleotide sequence: TGTGCCATCAGTGAGTCCTGGACTAGCGGGAGCTACGAGCAGTACTTC. The chain employs TRBV10-3 and TRBJ2-7; the match to TRBD2 covers 13 bases. The V segment lost 0 bases and the J segment 3 bases; nucleotides outside the gene matches: 2. CDR3 length equals 16 residues. Germline CDR1 and CDR2: ENHRY and SYGVKD.

This clone was seen only a few times. The chain employs TRBV5-4 and TRBJ2-1; 7 positions match TRBD1. The germline V gene encodes CDR1 SGHNT and CDR2 YYREEE (reference sequence). The junction had 4 bases not matched to a gene; V was cut back by 2 bases and J by 5 bases. The CDR3 consists of 14 residues. This chain's CDR3 is CASSFGQGDNEQFF. For the CDR3, the DNA is TGTGCCAGCAGCTTTGGCCAGGGGGACAATGAGCAGTTCTTC.

The chain's CDR3 is CASSSGTSSIYEQYF. CDR3 in DNA: TGTGCCAGCAGCTCGGGGACTAGTAGTATCTACGAGCAGTACTTC. The chain recombines TRBV11-2 with TRBJ2-7, with 8 positions matching TRBD2. The CDR3 has 15 amino acids. The J segment lost 3 bases and the V segment lost 4 bases, leaving 8 bases of the junction unmatched. Germline CDR1 SGHAT, CDR2 FQNNGV.

This clone has more than one count but fewer than ten. The chain couples TRBV19 to TRBJ2-7; a possible D gene is TRBD1 (5 bases). There are 12 residues in the CDR3. Germline V lookup: CDR1 LNHDA, CDR2 SQIVND (reference sequence). V lost 1 base to trimming and J lost 5 bases, with 6 bases between them. Written as DNA, the CDR3 is TGTGCCAGTAGTATAGCAGGGAACGAGCAGTACTTC. It yields the protein CASSIAGNEQYF. The full variable domain, in which reference TRBV19 and TRBJ2-7 provide the parts outside the CDR3, is DGGITQSPKYLFRKEGQNVTLSCEQNLNHDAMYWYRQDPGQGLRLIYYSQIVNDFQKGDIAEGYSVSREKKESFPLTVTSAQKNPTAFYLCASSIAGNEQYFGPGTRLTVT.

The chain employs TRBV7-2 and TRBJ2-2, with D possibly being TRBD2 (5 bases). This CDR3 contains 13 residues. Germline V gene sequence: CDR1 SGHTA, CDR2 FQGNSA. Trimming shortened V by 6 bases and J by 4 bases, and 9 bases separated the two germline ends. The DNA of the CDR3 is TGTGCCAGCAGTACCGGAGGCACCGGGGAGCTGTTTTTT. This gives the protein CASSTGGTGELFF.

This chain joins TRBV19 and TRBJ2-2; TRBD2 might be the D (6 bases). Trimming removed 5 bases at V and 2 bases at J, with 15 bases between. From germline, CDR1 is LNHDA and CDR2 SQIVND (reference sequence). The CDR3 has 16 residues. CDR3 residues: CASSDTDGLNTGELFF. As DNA, the CDR3 is TGTGCCAGTAGTGACACCGACGGACTAAACACCGGGGAGCTGTTTTTT.

V is TRBV27 and J is TRBJ2-7, with D tentatively TRBD2 (6 bases). The CDR3 covers 15 residues. Trimming stripped 2 bases from V and 3 bases from J, with 14 bases between. Germline V lookup: CDR1 MNHEY, CDR2 SMNVEV (reference sequence). The CDR3 reads CASSLGGTQLYEQYF. DNA for the CDR3: TGTGCCAGCAGTTTAGGGGGGACTCAACTCTACGAGCAGTACTTC.

This chain links TRBV28 with TRBJ2-1; 12 bases are a match to TRBD2. The CDR3 is 16 residues long. Germline assignment: CDR1 MDHEN and CDR2 SYDVKM. V gave up 4 bases and J gave up 6 bases; unmatched junction bases: 7. The CDR3 DNA follows: TGTGCCAGCAGTTCACTTGGGACTAGCGGGCCCAATGAGCAGTTCTTC. It is translated as CASSSLGTSGPNEQFF.

The rearrangement uses TRBV27 and TRBJ2-7, with D tentatively TRBD1 (5 bases). Germline V gives CDR1 MNHEY, CDR2 SMNVEV (reference sequence). This CDR3 is 13 amino acids long. V was pared by 6 bases and J by 4 bases, with 13 bases between. CDR3: CASSGRVSYEQYF. In DNA, the CDR3 is TGTGCCAGCAGCGGCAGGGTATCATACGAGCAGTACTTC.

The CDR3 is CATSRERPQGGEQFF. Here the CDR3 DNA reads TGTGCCACCAGCAGAGAGCGTCCCCAGGGCGGTGAGCAGTTCTTC. The chain recombines TRBV15 with TRBJ2-1; D might be TRBD1 (5 bases). The germline V gene encodes CDR1 LNHNV and CDR2 YYDKDF (reference sequence). V lost 0 bases and J 9 bases, leaving 15 bases between the germline ends. CDR3 length: 15 amino acids.

This clone was seen once. This chain links TRBV2 with TRBJ2-1, with TRBD2 matching 11 bases. The CDR3 totals 15 residues. In germline, CDR1 is SNHLY, CDR2 FYNNEI. J gave up 5 bases and V 7 bases, and 7 bases lay outside the gene matches. The CDR3 here is CASKGLAGGNNEQFF. The CDR3 DNA reads as TGTGCCAGCAAAGGATTAGCGGGAGGGAACAATGAGCAGTTCTTC.

V gene TRBV7-9 combines with J gene TRBJ1-1; D is ambiguous. V gave up 8 bases and J gave up 7 bases, with 17 bases separating them. CDR3 length equals 13 residues. Germline V CDR1 and CDR2: SEHNR, FQNEAQ (reference sequence). The CDR3 region is CASAPNPIGEAFF. The CDR3 DNA reads as TGTGCCAGCGCCCCCAACCCTATTGGTGAAGCTTTCTTT. The full variable domain, in which reference TRBV7-9 and TRBJ1-1 provide the parts outside the CDR3, is DTGVSQNPRHKITKRGQNVTFRCDPISEHNRLYWYRQTLGQGPEFLTYFQNEAQLEKSRLLSDRFSAERPKGSFSTLEIQRTEQGDSAMYLCASAPNPIGEAFFGQGTRLTVV.

V is TRBV28 and J is TRBJ1-1, with 7 bases that match TRBD1. V trimming: 2 bases; J trimming: 0 bases; junction bases outside the gene matches: 6. The germline V gene encodes CDR1 MDHEN and CDR2 SYDVKM. This CDR3 is 16 amino acids long. The CDR3 protein is CASSLTGVGVNTEAFF. The CDR3, as DNA: TGTGCCAGCAGTTTAACAGGGGTTGGCGTGAACACTGAAGCTTTCTTT.

Only one count was recorded for this clone. The J gene is TRBJ1-5, the V gene TRBV27; possible D gene TRBD1, 6 bases. The CDR3 spans 16 residues. V lost 6 bases to trimming and J lost 1 base, with 16 bases between them. Germline assignment: CDR1 MNHEY and CDR2 SMNVEV (reference sequence). For the CDR3, the DNA is TGTGCCAGCAGCCCTATGGGGGCCGGCAGCAATCAGCCCCAGCATTTT. It yields the protein CASSPMGAGSNQPQHF.

This clone was detected only a few times. The V and J genes are TRBV5-1 and TRBJ2-5; 8 nucleotides line up with TRBD2. The CDR3 runs 14 residues. Germline V gene sequence: CDR1 SGHRS, CDR2 YFSETQ. V lost 4 bases and J lost 5; bases outside the gene matches: 7. DNA of the CDR3: TGCGCCAGCAGCCCGGGGGGGCCTAGGGAGACCCAGTACTTC. This encodes CASSPGGPRETQYF.

This clone was seen only a few times. The V and J genes are TRBV30 and TRBJ2-3, with no clear D. Germline values: CDR1 GTSNPN, CDR2 SVGIG (reference sequence). Trimming removed 1 base at V and 6 bases at J, with 5 bases between. The CDR3 has 11 residues. The CDR3 protein is CAWSARDTQYF. Here the CDR3 DNA reads TGTGCCTGGAGTGCTAGGGATACGCAGTATTTT.

This sequence joins TRBV18 and TRBJ2-5; 7 bases fit TRBD1. Germline V lookup: CDR1 KGHSH, CDR2 LQKENI. Trimming took 1 base from V and 0 from J; bases not matched to a gene: 5. This CDR3 region has 16 residues. Written as DNA, the CDR3 is TGTGCCAGCTCACCACGGGGCAGGGGGTACCAAGAGACCCAGTACTTC. Translated, it gives CASSPRGRGYQETQYF.